This T cell receptor beta chain was found in a study of shared clonotypes between healthy human individuals. V lost 5 bases to trimming and J lost 5 bases, with 15 bases between them. This CDR3 is 14 amino acids long. Looked up from germline, CDR1 is SEHNR and CDR2 is FQNEAQ (reference sequence). Naive CD8 cells lacked CD45RO and underwent positive selection for CCR7, leaving out terminally differentiated effector memory CD45RA+ cells. Clones were sequenced by immunoSEQ multiplex PCR, and TCRdb holds only the in-frame ones, with some missing. This table has about 2.1 million clones, just over 90% appearing once.

This chain links TRBV7-9 with TRBJ2-5; D might be TRBD2 (5 bases). The TCR originated in a young man in good health. Some clones in this sample may be carry-over from other donors' samples. The sequencing sample was made of naive CD8+ T cells from PBMCs. The chain's CDR3 is CASSPWWESETQYF. DNA for the CDR3: TGTGCCAGCAGCCCCTGGTGGGAGAGTGAGACCCAGTACTTC.